This T cell receptor (beta chain) stems from a study of T-cell memory formation after mild COVID-19. Looking at the study overall: The two donors had largely donor-specific TCR clusters.

Study-level points and caveats: Most CD4+ clones that shrank were in CM and EM, while CD8+ ones turned up in EMRA.

Using constant-segment primers, 5'RACE produced TCR alpha and TCR beta cDNA libraries carrying sample barcodes and UMIs. TCRdb reanalysed the 5' RACE reads using MiXCR and keeps one entry per CDR3 protein. The sample comprises around 340,000 distinct CDR3 sequences, roughly an eighth of which are singletons, and about 24% rests with the top ten. V was trimmed by 4 bases and J by 6 bases, leaving 7 bases between them. CDR1 and CDR2 (germline): MNHEY, SVGEGT. The length of the CDR3 is 12 residues. This clonotype was seen repeatedly, ten times or more. Its antigen is not known. This chain uses TRBV6-2 or TRBV6-3 with TRBJ2-1; unclear D gene. The specimen sequenced was PBMCs or a T cell subset sorted from them (not recorded which). This TCR was recovered from a man younger than 30 who had mild COVID-19 (a few samples of this study predate the infection). Cell type and time point are not known. The CDR3 DNA is TGTGCCAGCAGTTTTTTCTTCAATGAGCAGTTCTTC. Translating gives CASSFFFNEQFF.